This TCR beta chain was sequenced in a study of read filtering for tumor transcriptome and immune sequencing. Overall study context: The cohort had some 17 men and over eleven women aged about 45 to 80, mean about 68 years. R-ISS stage counts were fewer than ten for I, roughly 16 for II, roughly seven for III.

The library was built from about 400 ng RNA with molecular barcoded adaptors for alpha/delta and beta/gamma chains. TCRdb recomputed calls from the reads with MiXCR, one row per CDR3 protein. The table shows tens of thousands of distinct CDR3 sequences, with 15% to 20% occurring only once. This clonotype was counted many times. The germline V gene has CDR1 SQVTM and CDR2 ANQGSEA. This CDR3 is built from 11 residues. This TCR derives from a donor at least 40 years old with multiple myeloma. The specimen was a population of CD138-negative cells sorted from bone marrow. The chain couples TRBV29-1 to TRBJ2-1, with 9 bases that match TRBD1. CDR3 loop: CYGQGPDEQFF. CDR3 sequence (DNA): TGCTATGGACAGGGGCCCGATGAGCAGTTCTTC.